This T cell receptor beta chain was identified during a study of shared clonotypes between healthy human individuals. General study points: Investigators expected sequencing depth to affect clonotype sharing among donors.

Generated by immunoSEQ multiplex PCR, the TCRdb table keeps only in-frame clones and is missing some. The repertoire consists of around 2.5 million clones, with approximately 93% occurring once and the leading ten covering around 0.4%. Of note for this clone: Its antigen is still unknown.

CDR3 size: 15 residues. Trimming removed 5 bases from V and 2 bases from J; junction bases left unmatched: 7. CDR1 is SGHNT and CDR2 is YENEEA in the germline V gene. The rearrangement links TRBV11-3 to TRBJ2-7; 9 bases agree with TRBD2. The sequencing input was naive CD4+ T cells from PBMCs. The subset here: CD45RA+ positively selected. This TCR derives from a man between 18 and 35 years old in good health. Some clones in this sample may be carry-over from other donors' samples. CDR3 protein: CASSHSGRPTYEQYF. For the CDR3, the DNA is TGTGCCAGCAGCCATAGCGGGAGACCCACCTACGAGCAGTACTTC. The variable domain in full, with the rest retrieved from reference TRBV11-3 and TRBJ2-7, is EAGVVQSPRYKIIEKKQPVAFWCNPISGHNTLYWYLQNLGQGPELLIRYENEEAVDDSQLPKDRFSAERLKGVDSTLKIQPAELGDSAVYLCASSHSGRPTYEQYFGPGTRLTVT.